This T cell receptor beta chain was retrieved from a study of T cells expressing NK-cell markers. Study details: Repertoire data for TCR beta were derived from sorted T cells (CD3+CD56+NKG2C+, CD3+CD56+NKG2C- and CD3+CD56-NKG2C+). Sequencing covered eight donors, seven HCMV-seropositive and one seronegative.

From the 5' RACE reads, TCRdb lists one entry per CDR3 protein and no DNA. The repertoire table contains around 380,000 distinct CDR3 sequences. Study conclusions and caveats: NKG2C+ dominant clonotype frequencies in about 6 donors were about 1.0-7.0% of CD8+ T cells. For a few donors, these clonotypes were likewise the leading ones in the CD3+CD56-NKG2C+ fraction.

Remarks on this clonotype: What it binds is unknown.

The CDR3 is made up of 16 amino acids. Germline loops: CDR1 SGHVS, CDR2 FNYEAQ. The material sequenced was blood T cells: a sorted CD56 or NKG2C T cell subset, CD4+ or CD8+ T cells, or bulk PBMC T cells (not recorded which). The chain recombines TRBV7-6 with TRBJ2-3; no DNA is available, so the TRBD1 call from TCRdb remains unchecked. The TCR sequence derives from a woman aged 45-65 years in good health. The CDR3 spells CASSLAWGSQADTQYF.